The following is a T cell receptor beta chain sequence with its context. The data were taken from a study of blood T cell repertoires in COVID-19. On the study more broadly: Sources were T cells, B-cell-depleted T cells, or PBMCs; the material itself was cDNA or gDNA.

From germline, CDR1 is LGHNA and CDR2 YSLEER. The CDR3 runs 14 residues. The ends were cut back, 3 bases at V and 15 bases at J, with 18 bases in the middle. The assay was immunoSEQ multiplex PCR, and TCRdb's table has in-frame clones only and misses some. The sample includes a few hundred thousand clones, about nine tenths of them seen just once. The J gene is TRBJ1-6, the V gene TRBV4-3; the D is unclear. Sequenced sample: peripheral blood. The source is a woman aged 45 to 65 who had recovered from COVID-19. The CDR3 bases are TGCGCCAGCAGCCAGGTACCCCTAGGAACCGTCCTCCACTTT. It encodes CASSQVPLGTVLHF.